The 14 T cell receptor beta chains in this list originate from one sample, sequenced in a study of Ad26.COV2.S vaccination and SARS-CoV-2 variants (dated by TCRdb to 2020 to 2022). What the treatment or condition label conveys for this sample: some 20 received Ad26.COV2.S at low or high dose, single or two shots; 5 received placebo; per-sample allocation not given. Repertoires of vaccine and placebo recipients were sequenced from samples collected on day 63 after the first injection. Receptor libraries were prepared by the immunoSEQ multiplex PCR assay. TCRdb re-hosts the immuneACCESS table, in-frame sequences only. Its copies lack some clones; in the studies checked, an unresolved V gene accounts for under half of them, and the cause for the rest is not known. The table for this sample lists 350,000 to 500,000 clones; roughly 88% of them were counted only once. The top ten clonotypes cover 3.6% of the sample.

The specimen comprised peripheral blood, sampled in a trial of Ad26.COV2.S vaccine versus placebo. The receptors here all came from a person aged 18 to 59 who received the Ad26.COV2.S COVID-19 vaccine or a placebo.

The chain employs TRBV4-3 and TRBJ2-7; 7 bases are shared with TRBD2. This CDR3 region has 17 residues. After removal of 0 bases from V and 3 bases from J, the junction contained 11 bases not matched to a gene. Germline V CDR1 and CDR2: LGHNA, YSLEER. Here the CDR3 reads CASSQDWEGSLFYEQYF. Written as DNA, the CDR3 is TGCGCCAGCAGCCAAGATTGGGAGGGGTCCCTCTTCTACGAGCAGTACTTC.

The J gene is TRBJ2-5, the V gene TRBV7-2; 11 nucleotides agree with TRBD2. CDR1 SGHTA and CDR2 FQGNSA come from the germline V gene. The trim removed 5 bases at V and 4 bases at J, leaving 9 bases unmatched. This CDR3 region has 16 residues. The CDR3 DNA reads as TGTGCCAGCAGCGAAAGACTAGCGGGAAAGGGAGAGACCCAGTACTTC. Protein: CASSERLAGKGETQYF.

In its sample, this clone was seen a few times. This rearrangement joins TRBV5-4 to TRBJ2-7, with D possibly matching TRBD2 (5 bases). CDR3 length equals 14 residues. V gave up 0 bases and J gave up 5 bases, with 12 bases separating them. Germline V lookup: CDR1 SGHNT, CDR2 YYREEE (reference sequence). The chain's CDR3 is CASSLEAEYNEQYF. CDR3 DNA: TGTGCCAGCAGCTTGGAAGCGGAATACAACGAGCAGTACTTC.

This chain connects TRBV5-4 to TRBJ1-2, with 7 positions matching TRBD1. Germline lookup yields CDR1 SGHNT and CDR2 YYREEE (reference sequence). Unmatched junction bases numbered 11, after V lost 4 bases and J lost 5 bases. The CDR3 length is 15 residues. CDR3 sequence reads: CASSATTGPDYGYTF. CDR3 DNA sequence: TGTGCCAGCAGCGCTACGACAGGGCCTGATTATGGCTACACCTTC. The complete variable domain, with remaining parts taken from reference TRBV5-4 and TRBJ1-2, reads ETGVTQSPTHLIKTRGQQVTLRCSSQSGHNTVSWYQQALGQGPQFIFQYYREEENGRGNFPPRFSGLQFPNYSSELNVNALELDDSALYLCASSATTGPDYGYTFGSGTRLTVV.

V and J are TRBV5-5 and TRBJ2-2; D is tentatively TRBD1 or TRBD2 (5 bases each). This CDR3 is 15 amino acids long. CDR1 and CDR2 (germline): SGHKS, YYEKEE (reference sequence). Deletions cut 4 bases from V and 1 base from J, with 11 bases between. As DNA, the CDR3 is TGTGCCAGCAGCGCCACTGGGGGGAACACCGGGGAGCTGTTTTTT. Protein product: CASSATGGNTGELFF.

This chain links TRBV2 with TRBJ1-3; 8 bases match TRBD1. V lost 8 bases to trimming and J lost 0 bases; unmatched junction nucleotides: 9. The CDR3 has 16 amino acids. Germline lookup yields CDR1 SNHLY and CDR2 FYNNEI. The CDR3 DNA reads TGTGCCAGCCGACACTTCGGACAGGGCTCTGGAAACACCATATATTTT. It specifies CASRHFGQGSGNTIYF.

V is TRBV3-1 (or the pseudogene TRBV3-2) and J is TRBJ1-2, with 9 positions matching TRBD1. From germline, CDR1 is LGHDT and CDR2 YNNKEL (reference sequence). The CDR3 loop spans 12 amino acids. V lost 4 bases to trimming and J lost 10 bases; unmatched junction nucleotides: 4. DNA of the CDR3: TGTGCCAGCAGCCGGACAGGGGAGGACTACACCTTC. It codes for CASSRTGEDYTF.

The chain couples TRBV18 to TRBJ2-3, with TRBD1 identical over 7 bases. The germline V gene encodes CDR1 KGHSH and CDR2 LQKENI. Trimming cost V 5 bases and J 9 bases; bases outside gene matches: 23. This CDR3 is built from 18 residues. The CDR3 region is CASSTTHYGTARTRTQYF. In DNA form, the CDR3 reads TGTGCCAGCTCAACAACCCACTACGGGACAGCGAGAACTAGGACGCAGTATTTT.

This clone was recorded once. The rearrangement joins TRBV10-3 to TRBJ2-5; possibly TRBD1 for D (5 bases). CDR1 and CDR2 (germline): ENHRY, SYGVKD. There are 14 residues in the CDR3. Trimming took 0 bases from V and 4 from J, leaving 9 bases between them. CDR3 region: CAISESQGGETQYF. CDR3 nucleotide sequence: TGTGCCATCAGTGAGTCGCAGGGTGGAGAGACCCAGTACTTC.

V is TRBV6-5 and J is TRBJ2-7; no clear D gene. This CDR3 contains 12 residues. Trimming shortened V by 6 bases and J by 6 bases, and 12 bases separated the two germline ends. Per germline, CDR1 MNHEY and CDR2 SVGAGI. The CDR3 spells CASSLPLGEQYF. The CDR3 DNA sequence: TGTGCCAGCAGCCTCCCTTTGGGCGAGCAGTACTTC.

This chain connects TRBV9 to TRBJ1-2, with no clear D. CDR3 length equals 15 residues. Germline assignment: CDR1 SGDLS and CDR2 YYNGEE. Deletions cut 0 bases from V and 0 bases from J, with 9 bases between. CDR3 DNA sequence: TGTGCCAGCAGCGTAGAAATGGGGACTAACTATGGCTACACCTTC. The encoded protein is CASSVEMGTNYGYTF.

This clone was seen only once. This sequence joins TRBV9 and TRBJ1-2; no clear D. Germline V gene sequence: CDR1 SGDLS, CDR2 YYNGEE. Trimming stripped 4 bases from V and 4 bases from J, with 11 bases between. The CDR3 runs to 13 residues. The CDR3: CASSPSSGYGYTF. CDR3 in DNA: TGTGCCAGCAGCCCATCGAGTGGCTATGGCTACACCTTC.

The chain recombines TRBV12-3 or TRBV12-4 with TRBJ2-3; D uncertain. CDR3 length equals 12 residues. V was pared by 5 bases and J by 6 bases, with 9 bases between. CDR3 loop: CASSGPWDTQYF. The CDR3 DNA follows: TGTGCCAGCAGTGGACCGTGGGATACGCAGTATTTT.

CDR3 sequence: CASSLLSQETQYF. CDR3 nucleotide sequence: TGTGCCAGCAGTTTACTCAGTCAAGAGACCCAGTACTTC. This chain joins TRBV12-3 or TRBV12-4 and TRBJ2-5, with D unclear. CDR3 length equals 13 residues. The V and J ends lost 2 bases and 2 bases respectively, with 6 bases between them.